This TCR beta chain was observed in a study of cytomegalovirus exposure and HLA in healthy donors. As for the study in general: Researchers found that about 84% of fewer than 450 genotyped donors fell within the Caucasian-associated ancestry cluster. Notes on the study in general: HLA alleles showed associations with 16,951 TCR beta sequences in a later analysis, at a 0.05 false discovery rate. An analysis that came later showed most CMV-associated TCR beta chains appearing HLA-restricted.

Note on this clone: The antigen remains unidentified.

CDR1 SGDLS and CDR2 YYNGEE come from the germline V gene. V lost 2 bases, J lost 6 bases, and 4 bases stayed unmatched. This CDR3 has 14 residues. Primers: 60 Vbeta forward and 13 Jbeta reverse. The repertoire was sequenced with immunoSEQ multiplex PCR; TCRdb's copy has only in-frame clones and lacks some. The sample has about 130,000 clones. J is TRBJ2-1 and V is TRBV9, with 8 bases aligning to TRBD1. The source of this sequence is a woman aged 40 to 50 in good health and CMV-seropositive. Sequenced material: PBMCs. In DNA form, the CDR3 reads TGTGCCAGCAGCGTCACAGGGGGAGGCAATGAGCAGTTCTTC. Translation: CASSVTGGGNEQFF.